This T cell receptor beta chain appears in the sequencing data of a study of shared clonotypes between healthy human individuals. Method: immunoSEQ multiplex PCR; TCRdb's copy keeps in-frame clones and lacks some. The sample holds approximately 1.9 million clones, roughly 95% seen once. Naive CD8 isolation took CD45RO-negative cells positively selected for CCR7 and excluded terminally differentiated effector memory CD45RA+ cells. This CDR3 spans 15 amino acids. Germline lookup yields CDR1 SGHVS and CDR2 FNYEAQ. After removal of 5 bases from V and 0 bases from J, the junction contained 4 bases not matched to a gene.

Sequenced: naive CD8+ T cells from PBMCs. The sequence derives from a man between 18 and 35 years old in good health. Some clones in this sample may be carry-over from other donors' samples. V usage is TRBV7-6 and J usage is TRBJ2-3, with 8 bases identical to TRBD2. The chain's CDR3 is CASSVLAASTDTQYF. CDR3 bases: TGTGCCAGCAGCGTACTAGCGGCTAGCACAGATACGCAGTATTTT. The full variable domain, completed using reference TRBV7-6 and TRBJ2-3, is GAGVSQSPRYKVTKRGQDVALRCDPISGHVSLYWYRQALGQGPEFLTYFNYEAQQDKSGLPNDRFSAERPEGSISTLTIQRTEQRDSAMYRCASSVLAASTDTQYFGPGTRLTVL.